This entry describes one T cell receptor beta chain. The data were produced by immunoSEQ multiplex PCR, yet TCRdb's version contains in-frame clones alone and is incomplete. The sample has 200,000 to 300,000 clones, approximately 80% seen once. The data originate from a study of blood T cell repertoires in COVID-19. This CDR3 has 14 residues. CDR1 MDHEN and CDR2 SYDVKM come from the germline V gene. V was pared by 2 bases and J by 4 bases, with 11 bases between. Specimen: peripheral blood. The receptor comes from a woman aged 55-69 years with active or convalescent COVID-19. The chain joins TRBV28 to TRBJ1-1, with a weak D call TRBD1 (5 bases). CDR3 nucleotides: TGTGCCAGCAGTTTAATGGGGGGGGGCACTGAAGCTTTCTTT. This sequence encodes CASSLMGGGTEAFF.